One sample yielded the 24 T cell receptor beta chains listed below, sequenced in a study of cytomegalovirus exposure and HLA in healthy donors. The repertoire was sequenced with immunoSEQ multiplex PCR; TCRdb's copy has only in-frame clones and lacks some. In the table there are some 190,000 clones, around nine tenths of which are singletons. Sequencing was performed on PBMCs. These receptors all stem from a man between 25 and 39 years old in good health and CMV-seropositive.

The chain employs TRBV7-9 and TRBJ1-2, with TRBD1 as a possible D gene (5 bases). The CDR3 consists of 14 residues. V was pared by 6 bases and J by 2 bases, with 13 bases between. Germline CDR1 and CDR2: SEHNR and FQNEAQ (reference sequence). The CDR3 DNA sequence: TGTGCCAGCAGTGTGGCCGGACAAAACTATGGCTACACCTTC. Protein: CASSVAGQNYGYTF.

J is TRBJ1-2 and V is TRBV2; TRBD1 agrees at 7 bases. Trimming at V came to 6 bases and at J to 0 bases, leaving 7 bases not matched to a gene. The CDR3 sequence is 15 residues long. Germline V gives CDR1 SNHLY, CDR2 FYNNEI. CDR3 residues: CASRPETGTNYGYTF. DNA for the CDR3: TGTGCCAGCAGGCCCGAGACAGGGACTAACTATGGCTACACCTTC.

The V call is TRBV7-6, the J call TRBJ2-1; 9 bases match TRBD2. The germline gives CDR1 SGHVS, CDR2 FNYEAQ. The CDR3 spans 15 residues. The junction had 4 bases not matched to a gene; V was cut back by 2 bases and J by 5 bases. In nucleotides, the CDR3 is TGTGCCAGCAGCTTATCAGCGGGAGGACACAATGAGCAGTTCTTC. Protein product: CASSLSAGGHNEQFF.

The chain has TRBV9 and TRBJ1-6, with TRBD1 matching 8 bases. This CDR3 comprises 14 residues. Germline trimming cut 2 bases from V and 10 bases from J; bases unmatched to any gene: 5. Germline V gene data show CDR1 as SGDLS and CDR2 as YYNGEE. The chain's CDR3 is CASSVWTGQSPLHF. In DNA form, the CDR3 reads TGTGCCAGCAGCGTTTGGACAGGGCAGTCACCCCTCCACTTT.

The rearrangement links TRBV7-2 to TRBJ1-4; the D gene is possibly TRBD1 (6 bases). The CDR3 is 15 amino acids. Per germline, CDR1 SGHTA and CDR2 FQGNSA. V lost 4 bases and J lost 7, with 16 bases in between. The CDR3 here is CASSSGPGVGEKLFF. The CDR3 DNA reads TGTGCCAGCAGCTCGGGCCCAGGGGTGGGTGAAAAACTGTTTTTT.

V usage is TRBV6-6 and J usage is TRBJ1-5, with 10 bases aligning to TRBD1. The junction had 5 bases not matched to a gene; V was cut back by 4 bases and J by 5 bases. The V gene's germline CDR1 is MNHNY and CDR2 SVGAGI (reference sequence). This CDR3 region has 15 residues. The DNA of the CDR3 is TGTGCCAGCAGTTCCCGCGGACAGGGGGATCAGCCCCAGCATTTT. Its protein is CASSSRGQGDQPQHF.

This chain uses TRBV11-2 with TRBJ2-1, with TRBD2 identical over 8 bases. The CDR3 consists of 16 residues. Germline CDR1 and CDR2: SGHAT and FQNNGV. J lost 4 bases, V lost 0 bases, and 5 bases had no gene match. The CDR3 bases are TGTGCCAGCAGCTTAGATCTCGGGGGGGTATACAATGAGCAGTTCTTC. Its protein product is CASSLDLGGVYNEQFF.

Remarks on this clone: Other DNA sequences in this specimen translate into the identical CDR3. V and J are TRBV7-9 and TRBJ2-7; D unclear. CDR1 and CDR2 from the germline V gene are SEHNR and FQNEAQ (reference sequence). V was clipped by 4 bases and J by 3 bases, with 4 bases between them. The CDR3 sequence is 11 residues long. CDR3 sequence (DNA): TGTGCCAGCAGCTCCAACTACGAGCAGTACTTC. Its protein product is CASSSNYEQYF.

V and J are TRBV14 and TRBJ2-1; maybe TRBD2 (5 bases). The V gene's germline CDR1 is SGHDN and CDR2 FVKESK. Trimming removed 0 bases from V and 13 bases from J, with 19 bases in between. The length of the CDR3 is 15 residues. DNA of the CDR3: TGTGCCAGCAGCCAAGACAGGATGGTGGGGAGAGTACAGTTCTTC. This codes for CASSQDRMVGRVQFF.

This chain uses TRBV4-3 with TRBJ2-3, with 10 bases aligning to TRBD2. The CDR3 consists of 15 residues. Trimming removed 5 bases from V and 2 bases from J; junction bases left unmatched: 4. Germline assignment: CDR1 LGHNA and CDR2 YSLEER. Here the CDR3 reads CASSAAGGFTDTQYF. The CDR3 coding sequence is TGCGCCAGCAGCGCAGCGGGGGGGTTCACAGATACGCAGTATTTT.

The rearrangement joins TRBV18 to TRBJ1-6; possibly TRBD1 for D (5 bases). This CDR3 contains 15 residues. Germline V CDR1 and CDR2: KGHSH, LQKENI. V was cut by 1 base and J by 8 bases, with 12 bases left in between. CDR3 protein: CASSPQRGRDSPLHF. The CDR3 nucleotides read TGTGCCAGCTCACCACAAAGGGGCCGCGATTCACCCCTCCACTTT.

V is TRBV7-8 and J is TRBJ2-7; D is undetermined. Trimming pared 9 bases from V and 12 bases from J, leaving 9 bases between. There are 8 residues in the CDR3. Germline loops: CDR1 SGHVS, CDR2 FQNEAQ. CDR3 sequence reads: CARGFRYF. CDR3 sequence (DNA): TGTGCCAGGGGGTTCCGGTACTTC.

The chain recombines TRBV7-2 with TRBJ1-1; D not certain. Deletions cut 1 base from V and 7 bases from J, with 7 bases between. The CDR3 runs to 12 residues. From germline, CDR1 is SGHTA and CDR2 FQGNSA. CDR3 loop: CASSLDRSEAFF. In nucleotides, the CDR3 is TGTGCCAGCAGCTTAGATCGGAGTGAAGCTTTCTTT.

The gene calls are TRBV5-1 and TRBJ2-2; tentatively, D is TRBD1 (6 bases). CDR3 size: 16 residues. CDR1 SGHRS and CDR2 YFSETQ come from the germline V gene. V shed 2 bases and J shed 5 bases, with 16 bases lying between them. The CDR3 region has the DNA TGCGCCAGCAGCTTAATCCCAGGGGCGCGGACCGGGGAGCTGTTTTTT. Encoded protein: CASSLIPGARTGELFF.

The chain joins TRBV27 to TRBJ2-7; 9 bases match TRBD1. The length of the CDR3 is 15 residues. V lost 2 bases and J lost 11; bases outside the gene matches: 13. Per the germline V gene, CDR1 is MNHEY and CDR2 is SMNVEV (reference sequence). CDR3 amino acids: CASSLRDRATTWEYF. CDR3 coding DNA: TGTGCCAGCAGTTTAAGGGACAGGGCTACTACCTGGGAGTACTTC.

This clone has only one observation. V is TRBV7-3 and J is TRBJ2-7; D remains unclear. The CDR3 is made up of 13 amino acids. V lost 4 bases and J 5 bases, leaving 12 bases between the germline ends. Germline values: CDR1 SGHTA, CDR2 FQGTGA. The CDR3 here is CASSSTNRDEQYF. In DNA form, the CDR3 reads TGTGCCAGCAGCTCCACAAATAGGGACGAGCAGTACTTC.

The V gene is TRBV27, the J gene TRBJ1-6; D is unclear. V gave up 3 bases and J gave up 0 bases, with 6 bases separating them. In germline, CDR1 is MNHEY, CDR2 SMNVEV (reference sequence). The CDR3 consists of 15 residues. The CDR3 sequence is CASSLGSSYNSPLHF. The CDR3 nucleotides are TGTGCCAGCAGTTTGGGGAGCTCCTATAATTCACCCCTCCACTTT.

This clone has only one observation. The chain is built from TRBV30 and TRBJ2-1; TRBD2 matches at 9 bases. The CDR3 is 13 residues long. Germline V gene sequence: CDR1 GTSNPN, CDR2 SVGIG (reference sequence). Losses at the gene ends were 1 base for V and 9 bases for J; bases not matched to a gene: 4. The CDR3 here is CAWSGSGGFEQFF. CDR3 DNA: TGTGCCTGGAGTGGTAGCGGGGGATTTGAGCAGTTCTTC.

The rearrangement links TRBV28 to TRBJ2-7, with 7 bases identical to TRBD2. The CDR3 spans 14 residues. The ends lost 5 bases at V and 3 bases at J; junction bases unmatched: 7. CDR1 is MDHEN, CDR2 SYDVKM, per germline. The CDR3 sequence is CASSTRGGVYEQYF. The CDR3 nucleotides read TGTGCCAGCAGTACCCGTGGGGGGGTCTACGAGCAGTACTTC.

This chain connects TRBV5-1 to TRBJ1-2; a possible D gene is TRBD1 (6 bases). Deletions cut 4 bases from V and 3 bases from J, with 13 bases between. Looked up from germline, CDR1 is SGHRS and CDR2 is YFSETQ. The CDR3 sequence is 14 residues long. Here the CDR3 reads CASSGTAGDYGYTF. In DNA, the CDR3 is TGCGCCAGCAGCGGGACGGCAGGGGACTATGGCTACACCTTC.

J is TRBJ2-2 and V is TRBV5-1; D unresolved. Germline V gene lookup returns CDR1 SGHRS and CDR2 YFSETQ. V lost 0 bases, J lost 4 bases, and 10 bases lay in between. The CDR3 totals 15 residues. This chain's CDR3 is CASSLEGKVTGELFF. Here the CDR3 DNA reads TGCGCCAGCAGCTTGGAAGGAAAGGTCACCGGGGAGCTGTTTTTT.

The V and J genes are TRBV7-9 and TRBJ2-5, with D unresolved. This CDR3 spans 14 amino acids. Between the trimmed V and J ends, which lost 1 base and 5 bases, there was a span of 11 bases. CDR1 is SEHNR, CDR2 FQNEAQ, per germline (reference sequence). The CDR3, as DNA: TGTGCCAGCAGCTTAGTGGTGTCTTCTGAGACCCAGTACTTC. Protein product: CASSLVVSSETQYF. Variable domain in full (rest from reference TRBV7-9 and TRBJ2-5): DTGVSQNPRHKITKRGQNVTFRCDPISEHNRLYWYRQTLGQGPEFLTYFQNEAQLEKSRLLSDRFSAERPKGSFSTLEIQRTEQGDSAMYLCASSLVVSSETQYFGPGTRLLVL.

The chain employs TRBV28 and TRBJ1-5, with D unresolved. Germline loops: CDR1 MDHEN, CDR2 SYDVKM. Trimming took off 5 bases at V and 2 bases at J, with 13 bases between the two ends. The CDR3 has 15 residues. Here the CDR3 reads CASSPQNGRNQPQHF. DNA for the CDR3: TGTGCCAGCAGTCCCCAGAACGGACGCAATCAGCCCCAGCATTTT.

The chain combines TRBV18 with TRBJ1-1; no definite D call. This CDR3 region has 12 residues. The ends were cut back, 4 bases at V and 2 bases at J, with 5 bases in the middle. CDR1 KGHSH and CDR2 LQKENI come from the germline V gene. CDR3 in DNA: TGTGCCAGCTCACAGATAAACACTGAAGCTTTCTTT. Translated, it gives CASSQINTEAFF.